Listed below are T cell receptor beta chains from one sample, sequenced in a study of T-cell reconstitution after alpha-beta-depleted transplantation in children. TCRdb reanalysed the PCR reads using MiXCR and keeps one entry per CDR3 protein. The sample gives around 670,000 distinct CDR3 sequences, about an eighth of which show up once; 0.65% to 0.9% is in the top ten. The sample here was PBMCs, taken before TCRalphabeta/CD19-depleted stem cell transplant. The origin of the receptors is a girl aged 2-10 years with congenital amegakaryocytic thrombocytopenia, due to receive a stem cell transplant. CDR3s include the opening cysteine and the closing phenylalanine or tryptophan. Clone size is not always given. Where it is, it says once, few, many or a class for expanded clones.

>many|TRBJ1-5|TRBV5-1
CASSWEPNQPQHF
>many|TRBJ1-1|TRBV12-3/TRBV12-4
CASSGWVGNEAFF
>many|TRBJ2-3|TRBV15
CATSRGSSAGLSTDTQYF
>many|TRBJ1-1|TRBV20-1
CSAYDTEAFF
>NA|TRBJ2-7|TRBV20-1
CSALSRDGIYEQYF
>NA|TRBJ2-1|TRBV29-1
CSGSRTSRPNEQFF
>few|TRBJ2-2|TRBV5-1
CASSPAGQGAVSGELFF
>few|TRBJ1-1|TRBV20-1
CSAAPGTERTEAFF
>NA|TRBJ2-3|TRBV5-1
CASSLVFAGGADTQYF
>few|TRBJ2-5|TRBV7-9
CASSLREGAETQYF
>NA|TRBJ2-5|TRBV20-1
CSAPGGAGETQYF
>many|TRBJ2-3|TRBV15
CATSGLAETDTQYF
>NA|TRBJ1-2|TRBV25-1
CASSGMWDRRDYGYTF
>many|TRBJ2-2|TRBV5-1
CASSWRRDSNTGELFF
>few|TRBJ2-3|TRBV10-3
CAAGGGDTQYF
>many|TRBJ2-7|TRBV29-1
CSVLWEFNEQYF
>NA|TRBJ1-5|TRBV19
CASSILDRNQPQHF
>few|TRBJ2-1|TRBV7-6
CASSLVNGGTPSSDEQFF
>NA|TRBJ2-5|TRBV28
CASSTSGTGETQYF
>NA|TRBJ2-7|TRBV7-9
CASSLSFLGGVAYEQYF
>many|TRBJ2-3|TRBV6-4
CASSATLEGTDTQYF
>few|TRBJ1-1|TRBV29-1
CSGGSSTEAFF
>few|TRBJ2-7|TRBV11-2
CASSLEVLWLNRNYEQYF
>NA|TRBJ2-2|TRBV7-9
CASSRPGQTNTGELFF
>many|TRBJ2-7|TRBV20-1
CSALLGSRYEQYF
>few|TRBJ2-3|TRBV7-9
CASSASGPTDTQYF
>NA|TRBJ1-6|TRBV5-1
CASSLGTDVVNSPLHF
>many|TRBJ1-2|TRBV5-1
CASSLEFLGLGYTF
>few|TRBJ2-1|TRBV12-3/TRBV12-4
CASSPRTASYNEQFF
>many|TRBJ1-2|TRBV6-5
CASSDTYGYTF
>few|TRBJ2-3|TRBV19
CASSALAGGDTDTQYF
>NA|TRBJ2-7|TRBV6-1
CASGEAGSYEQYF
>many|TRBJ2-5|TRBV6-1
CASRKGTNQETQYF
>many|TRBJ2-7|TRBV29-1
CSVEGTGREQYF
>many|TRBJ2-1|TRBV20-1
CSARVAGDEQFF
>NA|TRBJ1-4|TRBV28
CASSLSFTNEKLFF
>NA|TRBJ2-2|TRBV27
CASSLLGHSLADTGELFF
>many|TRBJ2-1|TRBV10-3
CAISEQAGGSYNEQFF
>few|TRBJ2-1|TRBV5-1
CASHEREAYEQFF
>NA|TRBJ2-1|TRBV5-1
CASSSTSGVGNNEQFF
>NA|TRBJ2-1|TRBV14
CASSQHSGSWNEQFF
>many|TRBJ2-1|TRBV4-1
CASSQRLAGVNEQFF
>NA|TRBJ1-1|TRBV27
CASGFGPATEAFF
>many|TRBJ1-1|TRBV12-3/TRBV12-4
CASSSRDRGLTEAFF
>many|TRBJ2-2|TRBV20-1
CSARAQAPGVNVVGRSTGELFF
>many|TRBJ2-1|TRBV9
CASSAWGYNEQFF
>NA|TRBJ1-2|TRBV12-3/TRBV12-4
CASSLSWQGHGYTF
>NA|TRBJ2-3|TRBV5-1
CASSLGTDTDTQYF